One and the same sample provided the 12 T cell receptor beta chains below, sequenced in a study of cytomegalovirus exposure and HLA in healthy donors. The study ran its PCR with 60 Vbeta and 13 Jbeta primers. TCRdb's copy holds only in-frame clones and misses some; the assay was immunoSEQ multiplex PCR. The sample yields 150,000 to 200,000 clones, 82% seen once. The sample was PBMCs. Source of these receptors: a male donor in good health and CMV-seropositive.

The genes are TRBV4-2 and TRBJ2-1; the match to TRBD2 covers 8 bases. The ends lost 1 base at V and 5 bases at J; junction bases unmatched: 10. The CDR3 loop spans 17 amino acids. The V gene's germline CDR1 is LGHNA and CDR2 YNFKEQ. The CDR3 DNA is TGTGCCAGCAGCCAAGGGGCGGGGGGTCCTACACACAATGAGCAGTTCTTC. This encodes CASSQGAGGPTHNEQFF.

The chain's CDR3 is CASSGTGYGYTF. The CDR3 DNA sequence: TGTGCCAGCAGCGGGACAGGCTATGGCTACACCTTC. The genes are TRBV5-4 and TRBJ1-2; 8 bases fit TRBD1. The junction had 0 bases not matched to a gene; V was cut back by 4 bases and J by 4 bases. This CDR3 has 12 amino acids. The V gene's germline CDR1 is SGHNT and CDR2 YYREEE (reference sequence).

The chain employs TRBV7-2 and TRBJ2-5, with TRBD2 matching 7 bases. Germline V lookup: CDR1 SGHTA, CDR2 FQGNSA. The trim removed 2 bases at V and 4 bases at J, leaving 13 bases unmatched. The CDR3 consists of 17 residues. CDR3 DNA: TGTGCCAGCAGCTTAATTGGACTAGGGTTGATTGGAGAGACCCAGTACTTC. It is translated as CASSLIGLGLIGETQYF.

This clone was seen a handful of times. The germline gene is not matched at one end of the junction; a read error may be the cause. The gene calls are TRBV7-9 and TRBJ1-1; tentative D call: TRBD1 (5 bases). Germline V CDR1 and CDR2: SEHNR, FQNEAQ (reference sequence). This CDR3 comprises 14 residues. The CDR3 coding sequence is TGCGCCAGCAGCCACGGACACTTGAACACTGAAGCTTTCTTT. Translated, it gives CASSHGHLNTEAFF.

This chain joins TRBV19 and TRBJ2-7, with 7 bases identical to TRBD2. Germline V gene lookup returns CDR1 LNHDA and CDR2 SQIVND (reference sequence). The V segment lost 8 bases and the J segment 2 bases; nucleotides outside the gene matches: 12. This CDR3 is 15 amino acids long. CDR3 DNA sequence: TGTGCCAGTTCCATAGCGGGCCACACTACCTACGAGCAGTACTTC. It codes for CASSIAGHTTYEQYF.

This clone is a singleton in its sample. The chain uses TRBV18 and TRBJ1-2, with 10 bases aligning to TRBD1. The V gene end was trimmed by 3 bases and the J gene end by 5 bases; junction bases not matched to a gene: 6. Germline V CDR1 and CDR2: KGHSH, LQKENI. This CDR3 comprises 15 residues. As DNA, the CDR3 is TGTGCCAGCTCACCCTCCGGGACAGGGGCATATGGCTACACCTTC. Amino acids: CASSPSGTGAYGYTF.

This clone occurred a few times. The rearrangement links TRBV10-3 to TRBJ1-6; D is unresolved. With 1 base removed from V and 6 bases from J, the gap between germline ends came to 13 bases. The CDR3 is made up of 16 amino acids. The germline gives CDR1 ENHRY, CDR2 SYGVKD. The CDR3 DNA reads as TGTGCCATCAGTGAGTTTGGAGGGAGCGCTAATTCACCCCTCCACTTT. The encoded protein is CAISEFGGSANSPLHF.

The genes are TRBV18 and TRBJ2-4; D uncertain. Germline-derived CDR1 and CDR2 are KGHSH and LQKENI. V was shortened by 2 bases and J by 5 bases, with 7 bases between the two germline ends. The CDR3 consists of 13 residues. This chain's CDR3 is CASSPILQNIQYF. CDR3 nucleotide sequence: TGTGCCAGCTCACCAATACTACAAAACATTCAGTACTTC.

The rearrangement uses TRBV6-1 and TRBJ1-5, with 7 positions matching TRBD1. Unmatched junction bases numbered 3, after V lost 6 bases and J lost 1 base. Germline V gene data show CDR1 as MNHNS and CDR2 as SASEGT. This CDR3 region has 14 residues. The CDR3 coding sequence is TGTGCCAGCAGCCGGACAGGCAGCAATCAGCCCCAGCATTTT. Protein sequence: CASSRTGSNQPQHF.

This rearrangement joins TRBV30 to TRBJ2-1, with 11 nucleotides matching TRBD2. Unmatched junction bases numbered 4, after V lost 5 bases and J lost 4 bases. Per the germline V gene, CDR1 is GTSNPN and CDR2 is SVGIG (reference sequence). The CDR3 is made up of 14 amino acids. CDR3 in DNA: TGTGCCTGGGTTAGCGGGGGGGATTACAATGAGCAGTTCTTC. This gives the protein CAWVSGGDYNEQFF.

The V call is TRBV5-1, the J call TRBJ1-4; TRBD1 matches at 9 bases. The CDR3 totals 14 residues. J lost 6 bases, V lost 4 bases, and 4 bases had no gene match. Germline V lookup: CDR1 SGHRS, CDR2 YFSETQ. CDR3 nucleotides: TGCGCCAGCAGCCCGGGACAGGGATATGAAAAACTGTTTTTT. Translating it yields CASSPGQGYEKLFF.

This clone was observed a handful of times. V gene TRBV13 combines with J gene TRBJ2-1; the D gene is possibly TRBD2 (6 bases). Trimming pared 5 bases from V and 5 bases from J, leaving 10 bases between. This CDR3 comprises 13 residues. Germline V gene sequence: CDR1 PRHDT, CDR2 FYEKMQ (reference sequence). CDR3 coding DNA: TGTGCCAGCAGCCCCCGGAGGGACAATGAGCAGTTCTTC. Amino acid sequence: CASSPRRDNEQFF. The whole variable domain, remainder taken from reference TRBV13 and TRBJ2-1, is AAGVIQSPRHLIKEKRETATLKCYPIPRHDTVYWYQQGPGQDPQFLISFYEKMQSDKGSIPDRFSAQQFSDYHSELNMSSLELGDSALYFCASSPRRDNEQFFGPGTRLTVL.